There are many counts of the clone carrying this TCR beta chain. Its specificity is not known. The CDR3 sequence is 16 residues long. J lost 2 bases, V lost 3 bases, and 5 bases had no gene match. Germline CDR1 is SGHRS and CDR2 is YFSETQ. One entry per CDR3 protein results from TCRdb running MiXCR on the 5' RACE reads. The table has under 60,000 distinct CDR3 sequences, roughly 24% seen once. This sample is drawn from a study of neurological immune-mediated disorders. Study-wide points: Expanded clones shared no CDR3 amino acid sequences across subjects, suggesting private repertoires in all groups.

A blood bank in Maryland, USA, provided the volunteers who served as healthy controls. Input material: PBMCs. The TCR originated in a woman aged 70-85 years in good health. The chain links TRBV5-1 to TRBJ2-3, with 11 bases lining up with TRBD2. CDR3 sequence (DNA): TGCGCCAGCAGCTCGGGACTAGCGGAGGACACAGATACGCAGTATTTT. Translated, it gives CASSSGLAEDTDTQYF.